This T cell receptor (beta chain) originates from a study of T-cell memory formation after mild COVID-19. Study context: Clusters of TCRs were largely donor specific. Study findings and constraints: Mainly in CM and EM were contracting CD4+ clones; CD8+ were in EMRA. Contracting clones from day 15 to 85 had balanced CD4/CD8; later expanders favoured CD4+. Some SARS-CoV-2-responding clones were already detected in memory before infection.

Concerning this clonotype: Its antigen is unidentified.

CDR3 length: 15 amino acids. Germline-derived CDR1 and CDR2 are SGHAT and FQNNGV. Trimming took off 5 bases at V and 0 bases at J, with 13 bases between the two ends. TCRdb called the 5' RACE reads again in MiXCR, with one record for every CDR3 protein. The sample includes hundreds of thousands of distinct CDR3 sequences, roughly 22% of them seen just once. The V and J genes are TRBV11-2 and TRBJ1-1; perhaps TRBD1 as D (6 bases). This TCR was sampled from an adult woman who had mild COVID-19 (a few samples of this study predate the infection). Cell type and time point are not known. The sample consisted of PBMCs or a T cell subset sorted from them (not recorded which). Here the CDR3 DNA reads TGTGCCAGCAGCCGGGACAATAGTTTGAACACTGAAGCTTTCTTT. Translating it yields CASSRDNSLNTEAFF.